Each of the 25 T cell receptor beta chains below was sequenced from the same sample in a study of identical twins. TCRdb re-called the 5' RACE reads through MiXCR, storing one row per CDR3 protein. The data hold around 960,000 distinct CDR3 sequences, with over 9% observed a single time. The data were also submitted as part of a second study, on yellow fever vaccine responses in identical twins.

Sample: PBMCs. The receptors derive from a young woman in good health.

CDR3 in amino acids: CASSQWDSSTDTQYF. CDR3 bases: TGCGCCAGCAGCCAATGGGACAGTAGCACAGATACGCAGTATTTT. The genes are TRBV4-1 and TRBJ2-3, with 7 positions matching TRBD1. Trimming took 2 bases from V and 0 from J; bases not matched to a gene: 2. This CDR3 is built from 15 residues. Germline V lookup: CDR1 MGHRA, CDR2 YSYEKL.

In this sample, this clonotype turned up a few times. The chain is built from TRBV6-4 and TRBJ2-3; 8 nucleotides line up with TRBD2. The germline V gene encodes CDR1 MRHNA and CDR2 SNTAGT. The J segment lost 2 bases and the V segment lost 6 bases, leaving 4 bases of the junction unmatched. This CDR3 is built from 14 residues. The CDR3 DNA reads as TGTGCCAGCAGCGACGGGGGGGACACAGATACGCAGTATTTT. Protein product: CASSDGGDTDTQYF.

This clonotype was found a few times. The V and J genes are TRBV5-1 and TRBJ2-2, with D possibly being TRBD2 (5 bases). CDR1 is SGHRS, CDR2 YFSETQ, per germline. This CDR3 has 17 amino acids. The V gene lost 0 bases and the J gene lost 4 bases, with 16 bases spanning the gap. This chain's CDR3 is CASSLVRQPGGTGELFF. The CDR3, as DNA: TGCGCCAGCAGCTTGGTCAGGCAGCCCGGAGGCACCGGGGAGCTGTTTTTT.

This chain joins TRBV4-1 and TRBJ1-1, with 10 nucleotides matching TRBD1. After removal of 4 bases from V and 3 bases from J, the junction contained 8 bases not matched to a gene. CDR3 size: 16 residues. In germline, CDR1 is MGHRA, CDR2 YSYEKL. The DNA of the CDR3 is TGCGCCAGCAGCCTCGGACAGGGGGTTTTATACACTGAAGCTTTCTTT. It yields the protein CASSLGQGVLYTEAFF.

This clonotype came up many times. The rearrangement links TRBV5-1 to TRBJ2-5; D remains unclear. CDR3 size: 14 residues. The germline V gene encodes CDR1 SGHRS and CDR2 YFSETQ. The germline V and J ends were trimmed by 2 bases and 5 bases, with 13 bases remaining between them. Written as DNA, the CDR3 is TGCGCCAGCAGCTTCGAATGGTTTAGGGAGACCCAGTACTTC. This gives the protein CASSFEWFRETQYF.

This clonotype came up a few times. The chain employs TRBV20-1 and TRBJ2-4, with TRBD2 identical over 8 bases. The CDR3 consists of 12 residues. Germline CDR1 DFQATT, CDR2 SNEGSKA (reference sequence). J gave up 7 bases and V 2 bases, and 1 base lay outside the gene matches. Here the CDR3 reads CSARTGGNIQYF. The CDR3 DNA reads TGCAGTGCTAGAACGGGGGGGAACATTCAGTACTTC.

CDR3 sequence: CASSWIAGEVFYEQYF. The CDR3 DNA reads as TGTGCCAGCAGCTGGATAGCGGGAGAGGTTTTTTACGAGCAGTACTTC. The chain joins TRBV2 to TRBJ2-7; 9 bases are shared with TRBD2. Losses at the gene ends were 6 bases for V and 4 bases for J; bases not matched to a gene: 13. The CDR3 is 16 amino acids. Germline V CDR1 and CDR2: SNHLY, FYNNEI.

The chain combines TRBV5-1 with TRBJ2-3; D is tentatively TRBD1 or TRBD2 (5 bases each). CDR3 length: 13 amino acids. The V gene's germline CDR1 is SGHRS and CDR2 YFSETQ. V lost 5 bases and J 11 bases, leaving 18 bases between the germline ends. The CDR3 loop is CASRDGTDEKQYF. DNA for the CDR3: TGCGCCAGCAGGGATGGGACGGACGAGAAGCAGTATTTT.

The chain carries TRBV5-1 and TRBJ2-3; 10 positions match TRBD2. CDR1 is SGHRS and CDR2 is YFSETQ in the germline V gene. Trimming at V came to 6 bases and at J to 3 bases, leaving 4 bases not matched to a gene. The CDR3 length is 14 residues. In nucleotides, the CDR3 is TGCGCCAGCAACGTAGCGGGGGGAACAGATACGCAGTATTTT. The encoded protein is CASNVAGGTDTQYF.

At least ten counts were recorded for this clonotype. V usage is TRBV5-1 and J usage is TRBJ1-1, with 7 positions matching TRBD1. Germline CDR1 reads SGHRS; CDR2 reads YFSETQ. This CDR3 contains 16 residues. After removal of 4 bases from V and 1 base from J, the junction contained 10 bases not matched to a gene. Here the CDR3 DNA reads TGCGCCAGCAGCCCACGACAGGGAGGCGGGAACACTGAAGCTTTCTTT. Translated, it gives CASSPRQGGGNTEAFF.

For this clonotype: Since a much larger clone is just one base distant, this may be a read error. The rearrangement links TRBV20-1 to TRBJ2-7, with 9 bases lining up with TRBD2. CDR3 length equals 12 residues. The germline gives CDR1 DFQATT, CDR2 SNEGSKA (reference sequence). The CDR3 is CRASGIAYEQYF. In nucleotides, the CDR3 is TGCAGAGCTAGCGGGATCGCCTACGAGCAGTACTTC.

This clonotype was detected only a few times. The chain employs TRBV6-5 and TRBJ2-7; D remains unclear. Per the germline V gene, CDR1 is MNHEY and CDR2 is SVGAGI. The ends were cut back, 4 bases at V and 6 bases at J, with 16 bases in the middle. There are 14 residues in the CDR3. DNA for the CDR3: TGTGCCAGCAGTTTCCTATCCGGGTGGGCCGAGCAGTACTTC. Translating it yields CASSFLSGWAEQYF.

Of note for this clonotype: Germline and junction disagree at one end, which may indicate a read error. This chain links TRBV4-1 with TRBJ2-7; tentatively, D is TRBD1 (5 bases). CDR3 length equals 16 residues. Germline CDR1 and CDR2: MGHRA and YSYEKL. The CDR3 nucleotides are TGCGCCAGCATCCAAGAAGAGACAGTGGATTCCTACGAGCAGTACTTC. Amino acid sequence: CASIQEETVDSYEQYF.

This clonotype was found many times. V gene TRBV4-1 combines with J gene TRBJ1-4; D may be TRBD1 (5 bases). The CDR3 contains 15 residues. Germline lookup yields CDR1 MGHRA and CDR2 YSYEKL. V lost 0 bases, J lost 7 bases, and 12 bases lay in between. CDR3 amino acids: CASSQDEGYGEKLFF. The CDR3 nucleotides read TGCGCCAGCAGCCAAGACGAGGGGTACGGTGAAAAACTGTTTTTT.

The sample holds a few counts of this clonotype. The chain recombines TRBV6-2 or TRBV6-3 with TRBJ1-1; D ambiguous. Germline CDR1 reads MNHEY; CDR2 reads SVGEGT. The CDR3 has 13 amino acids. The germline V and J ends were trimmed by 0 bases and 6 bases, with 8 bases remaining between them. The CDR3 bases are TGTGCCAGCAGTTACTCCCACGTATCTGAAGCTTTCTTT. It is translated as CASSYSHVSEAFF.

Only a few counts were recorded for this clonotype. A much larger clone is a single base away; this may be a read error. The chain joins TRBV12-3 or TRBV12-4 to TRBJ2-1; TRBD1 matches 7 bases. V shed 6 bases and J 0 bases; nucleotides not matched to a gene: 5. CDR3 length: 15 residues. CDR3 in DNA: TGTGCCAGCAGGTCGACAGGGAGCTCCTACAATGAGCAGTTCTTC. It is translated as CASRSTGSSYNEQFF.

The table lists this clonotype with many counts. The chain uses TRBV3-1 and TRBJ1-1; unclear D gene. The CDR3 extends over 15 amino acids. The germline V gene encodes CDR1 LGHDT and CDR2 YNNKEL (reference sequence). V was shortened by 1 base and J by 6 bases, with 15 bases between the two germline ends. CDR3 nucleotides: TGTGCCAGCAGCCAAGCTGGGTCCTCGTACGCTGAAGCTTTCTTT. Translation: CASSQAGSSYAEAFF. The entire variable domain, with the rest obtained from reference TRBV3-1 and TRBJ1-1, is as follows: DTAVSQTPKYLVTQMGNDKSIKCEQNLGHDTMYWYKQDSKKFLKIMFSYNNKELIINETVPNRFSPKSPDKAHLNLHINSLELGDSAVYFCASSQAGSSYAEAFFGQGTRLTVV.

A few counts support this clonotype. This chain connects TRBV10-3 to TRBJ1-5, with D uncertain. This CDR3 comprises 13 residues. V was pared by 4 bases and J by 4 bases, with 8 bases between. CDR1 is ENHRY, CDR2 SYGVKD, per germline. CDR3 sequence (DNA): TGTGCCATCAGTGTAGGAGGGAATCAGCCCCAGCATTTT. Residues: CAISVGGNQPQHF.

V usage is TRBV12-3 or TRBV12-4 and J usage is TRBJ2-3, with D unclear. The CDR3 covers 15 residues. With 4 bases removed from V and 0 bases from J, the gap between germline ends came to 11 bases. This CDR3 reads CASSYGSRSTDTQYF. The CDR3 DNA follows: TGTGCCAGCAGTTACGGGTCCCGGAGCACAGATACGCAGTATTTT.

This clonotype was counted a few times. The genes are TRBV12-3 or TRBV12-4 and TRBJ2-2; D is unclear. V lost 7 bases and J lost 7, with 16 bases in between. The CDR3 length is 14 residues. In DNA form, the CDR3 reads TGTGCCAGCACCTGGGGTTCTCAGGTCGGGGAGCTGTTTTTT. It specifies CASTWGSQVGELFF.

This clonotype was found a few times. The gene calls are TRBV7-8 and TRBJ2-7, with D maybe TRBD2 (6 bases). Germline V lookup: CDR1 SGHVS, CDR2 FQNEAQ. V lost 2 bases, J lost 6 bases, and 17 bases lay in between. The CDR3 runs 15 residues. CDR3 loop: CASSLRASEPLEQYF. CDR3 nucleotides: TGTGCCAGCAGCTTACGGGCTAGCGAGCCTCTCGAGCAGTACTTC.

The CDR3, as DNA: TGTGCTAGTGGTTTGGCCGGACAGGGCTCCTCCTACGAGCAGTACGTC. Its translation is CASGLAGQGSSYEQYV. The V gene is TRBV12-5, the J gene TRBJ2-7; TRBD1 matches 8 bases. The J segment lost 0 bases and the V segment lost 1 base, leaving 5 bases of the junction unmatched. Germline V gene data show CDR1 as LGHNT and CDR2 as FRNRAP. The CDR3 is 16 amino acids.

This clonotype has ten or more counts. V and J are TRBV15 and TRBJ2-3; D gene uncertain. V lost 5 bases, J lost 2 bases, and 11 bases lay in between. CDR3 length equals 14 residues. CDR1 is LNHNV and CDR2 is YYDKDF in the germline V gene (reference sequence). In nucleotides, the CDR3 is TGTGCCACCAGCCCTAGTAGACTCACAGATACGCAGTATTTT. Translated, it gives CATSPSRLTDTQYF. The variable domain in full, with the rest retrieved from reference TRBV15 and TRBJ2-3, is DAMVIQNPRYQVTQFGKPVTLSCSQTLNHNVMYWYQQKSSQAPKLLFHYYDKDFNNEADTPDNFQSRRPNTSFCFLDIRSPGLGDTAMYLCATSPSRLTDTQYFGPGTRLTVL.

The genes are TRBV15 and TRBJ2-2; D possibly uses TRBD1 or TRBD2 (6 bases each). The CDR3 spans 14 residues. V was clipped by 4 bases and J by 6 bases, with 12 bases between them. Germline V CDR1 and CDR2: LNHNV, YYDKDF (reference sequence). Here the CDR3 reads CATSTSEGAGELFF. CDR3 bases: TGTGCCACCAGCACCTCGGAGGGGGCCGGGGAGCTGTTTTTT.

The genes are TRBV28 and TRBJ2-1; 13 bases are shared with TRBD2. The germline V gene has CDR1 MDHEN and CDR2 SYDVKM. Losses at the gene ends were 3 bases for V and 8 bases for J; bases not matched to a gene: 4. This CDR3 comprises 15 residues. CDR3 nucleotide sequence: TGTGCCAGCAGTTTGGGGACTAGCGGGATTGATGAGCAGTTCTTC. Residues: CASSLGTSGIDEQFF.